This section outlines one T cell receptor beta chain sequence together with its context. Participants were aged about 18 to 100 years from about two dozen US areas. The ends were cut back, 5 bases at V and 5 bases at J, with 8 bases in the middle. Germline-derived CDR1 and CDR2 are KGHDR and SFDVKD. CDR3 length: 13 residues. The sample originates from a study of blood T cell repertoires in COVID-19. Study in general: Collection of acute and convalescent COVID-19 samples took place in the United States, Italy and Spain. In each case, the material was cDNA or gDNA derived from T cells, B-cell-depleted T cells, or PBMCs.

Source study methods: The assay estimated nucleated cells by amplifying reference gene primers. Repertoires were generated with immunoSEQ multiplex PCR, while TCRdb's copy carries only in-frame clones and drops some. V and J calls and clone size follow that table, whereas D and trimming were derived from the DNA. The table lists roughly 250,000 clones, about 90% of them singletons, with about 3.3% in the top ten. The V and J genes are TRBV24-1 and TRBJ2-2, with D perhaps matching TRBD2 (5 bases). Sequenced material: PBMCs or T cells enriched from blood (not recorded which). The receptor's source is a woman aged 40 to 50 with acute COVID-19. The CDR3 region is CATSVRGTGELFF. Here the CDR3 DNA reads TGTGCCACCAGTGTCCGAGGGACCGGGGAGCTGTTTTTT.